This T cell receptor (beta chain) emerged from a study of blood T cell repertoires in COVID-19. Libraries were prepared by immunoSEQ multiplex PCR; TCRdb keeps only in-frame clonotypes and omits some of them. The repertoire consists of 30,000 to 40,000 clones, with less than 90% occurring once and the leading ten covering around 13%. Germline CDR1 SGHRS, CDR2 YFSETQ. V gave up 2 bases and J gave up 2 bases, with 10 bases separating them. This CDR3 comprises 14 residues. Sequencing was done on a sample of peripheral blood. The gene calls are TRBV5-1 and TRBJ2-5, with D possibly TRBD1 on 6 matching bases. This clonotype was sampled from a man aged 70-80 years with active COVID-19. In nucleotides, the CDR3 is TGCGCCAGCAGCTTTGGACAGCCTCAAGAGACCCAGTACTTC. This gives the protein CASSFGQPQETQYF.